Reported below is one T cell receptor beta chain. Antigen: not known. The data belong to a study of neoadjuvant nivolumab and ipilimumab in lung cancer. Here immunoSEQ multiplex PCR was the method, and the copy in TCRdb shows in-frame clones only, minus some. Among 26,000 or so clones listed, 75% to 90% were seen once. The study, taken as a whole, reports: Higher pretherapy blood TCR richness went with higher resected-tumor richness. Only a single major-pathologic-response sample was available for clonality analysis. Only two of four nivolumab-treated tumors gained richness and clonality by surgery. Resected tumors had greater TCR richness and clonality than uninvolved lung.

The receptor was isolated from an adult with non-small cell lung cancer. The sequencing used peripheral blood, collected before neoadjuvant nivolumab, alone or with ipilimumab.

CDR3 coding DNA: TGTGCCAGCAGGTATCCGGGACAGGGAAACCCCTTGAACACTGAAGCTTTCTTT. It translates to CASRYPGQGNPLNTEAFF. This chain uses TRBV7-2 with TRBJ1-1; the match to TRBD1 covers 9 bases. The CDR3 extends over 18 amino acids. The V gene's germline CDR1 is SGHTA and CDR2 FQGNSA. Trimming at V came to 6 bases and at J to 0 bases, leaving 14 bases not matched to a gene.